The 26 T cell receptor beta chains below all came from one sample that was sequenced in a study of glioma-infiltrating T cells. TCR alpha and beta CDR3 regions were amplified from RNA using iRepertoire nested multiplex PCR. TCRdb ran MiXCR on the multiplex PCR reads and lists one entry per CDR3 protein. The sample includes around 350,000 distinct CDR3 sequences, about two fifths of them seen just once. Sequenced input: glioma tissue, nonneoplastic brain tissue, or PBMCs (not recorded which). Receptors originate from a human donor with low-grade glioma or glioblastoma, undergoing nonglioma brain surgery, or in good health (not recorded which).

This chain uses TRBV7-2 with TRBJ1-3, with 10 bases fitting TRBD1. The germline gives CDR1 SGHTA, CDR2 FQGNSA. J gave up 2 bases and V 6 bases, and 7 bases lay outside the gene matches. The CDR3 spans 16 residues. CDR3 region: CASRRDRGNTGNTIYF. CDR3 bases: TGTGCCAGCAGACGGGACAGGGGAAACACTGGAAACACCATATATTTT.

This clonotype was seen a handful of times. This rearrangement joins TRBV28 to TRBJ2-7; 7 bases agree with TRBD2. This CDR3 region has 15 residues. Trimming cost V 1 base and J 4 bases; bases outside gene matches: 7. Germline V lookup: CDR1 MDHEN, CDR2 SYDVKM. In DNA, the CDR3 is TGTGCCAGCAGTTTATTGGTGGGAGGGCCTTACGAGCAGTACTTC. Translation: CASSLLVGGPYEQYF.

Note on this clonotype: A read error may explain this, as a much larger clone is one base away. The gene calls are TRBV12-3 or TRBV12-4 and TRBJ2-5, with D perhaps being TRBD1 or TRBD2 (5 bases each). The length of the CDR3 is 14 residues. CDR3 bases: TGTGCCAGCAGCCCCTCGGGGACCCAAGAGGCCCAGTACTTC. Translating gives CASSPSGTQEAQYF.

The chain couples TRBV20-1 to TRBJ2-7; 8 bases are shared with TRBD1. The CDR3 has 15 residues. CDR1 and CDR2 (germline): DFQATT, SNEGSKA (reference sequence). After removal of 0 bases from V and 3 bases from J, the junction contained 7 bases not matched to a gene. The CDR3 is CSARDGGTGIYEQYF. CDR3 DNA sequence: TGCAGTGCTAGAGATGGGGGGACAGGAATCTACGAGCAGTACTTC.

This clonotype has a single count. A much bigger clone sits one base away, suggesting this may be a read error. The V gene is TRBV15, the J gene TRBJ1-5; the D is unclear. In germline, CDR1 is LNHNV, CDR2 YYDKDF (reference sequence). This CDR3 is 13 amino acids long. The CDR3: CAASRDVRGFKHF. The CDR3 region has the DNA TGTGCCGCCAGCAGAGATGTGAGAGGGTTCAAGCATTTT.

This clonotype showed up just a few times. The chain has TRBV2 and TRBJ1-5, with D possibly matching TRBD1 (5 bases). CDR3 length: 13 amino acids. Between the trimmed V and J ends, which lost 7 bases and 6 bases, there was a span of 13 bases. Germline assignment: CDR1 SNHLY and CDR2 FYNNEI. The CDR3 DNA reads TGTGCCAGCACTGGGCAGGGCCCTCAGCCCCAGCATTTT. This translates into CASTGQGPQPQHF.

CDR3 protein: CASSETSTGELFF. The CDR3 DNA reads TGTGCCAGCAGTGAGACTAGCACCGGGGAGCTGTTTTTT. The chain recombines TRBV6-4 with TRBJ2-2, with D possibly being TRBD2 (6 bases). CDR3 size: 13 residues. V was cut by 3 bases and J by 4 bases, with 6 bases left in between. Germline CDR1 is MRHNA and CDR2 is SNTAGT.

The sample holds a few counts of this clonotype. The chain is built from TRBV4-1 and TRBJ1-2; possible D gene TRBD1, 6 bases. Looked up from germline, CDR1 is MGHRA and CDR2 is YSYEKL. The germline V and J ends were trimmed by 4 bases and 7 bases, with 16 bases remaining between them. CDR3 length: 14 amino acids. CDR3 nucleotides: TGCGCCAGCAGCCTCCGACAGGAGGTAGTTGGCTACACCTTC. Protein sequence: CASSLRQEVVGYTF.

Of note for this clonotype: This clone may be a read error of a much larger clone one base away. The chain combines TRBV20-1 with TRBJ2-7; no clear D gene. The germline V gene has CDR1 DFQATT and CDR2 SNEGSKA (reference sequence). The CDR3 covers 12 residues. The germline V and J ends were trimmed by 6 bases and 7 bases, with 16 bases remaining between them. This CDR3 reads CSATPGMHEQYF. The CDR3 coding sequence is TGCAGTGCCACCCCTGGAATGCATGAGCAGTACTTC.

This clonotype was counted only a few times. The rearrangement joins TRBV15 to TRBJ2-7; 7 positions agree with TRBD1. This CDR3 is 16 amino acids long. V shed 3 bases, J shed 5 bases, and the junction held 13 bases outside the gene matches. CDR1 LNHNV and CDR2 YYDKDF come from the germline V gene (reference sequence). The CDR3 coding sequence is TGTGCCACCAGCAGGGACAAGACAGGGTCCCTGCACGAGCAGTACTTC. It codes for CATSRDKTGSLHEQYF.

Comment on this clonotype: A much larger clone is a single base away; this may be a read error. CDR3 sequence reads: CASREPSYYYYNEQFF. The CDR3 DNA reads as TGTGCCAGCCGGGAACCTAGTTATTACTACTACAATGAGCAGTTCTTC. V gene TRBV28 combines with J gene TRBJ2-1; D might be TRBD2 (5 bases). Between the trimmed V and J ends, which lost 8 bases and 3 bases, there was a span of 20 bases. The CDR3 length is 16 residues. Germline V gene sequence: CDR1 MDHEN, CDR2 SYDVKM.

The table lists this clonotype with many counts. The CDR3 region is CASSTAALSGNTIYF. The DNA of the CDR3 is TGTGCCAGCAGTACCGCAGCGCTCTCTGGAAACACCATATATTTT. The chain couples TRBV7-2 to TRBJ1-3; D remains ambiguous. Germline assignment: CDR1 SGHTA and CDR2 FQGNSA. This CDR3 has 15 amino acids. The germline V and J ends were trimmed by 6 bases and 0 bases, with 12 bases remaining between them.

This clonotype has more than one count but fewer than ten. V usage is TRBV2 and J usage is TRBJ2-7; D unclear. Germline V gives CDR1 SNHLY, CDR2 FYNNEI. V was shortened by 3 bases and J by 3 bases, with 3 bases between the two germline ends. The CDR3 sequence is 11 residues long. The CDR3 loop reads CASSEIYEQYF. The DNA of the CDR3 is TGTGCCAGCAGTGAGATCTACGAGCAGTACTTC.

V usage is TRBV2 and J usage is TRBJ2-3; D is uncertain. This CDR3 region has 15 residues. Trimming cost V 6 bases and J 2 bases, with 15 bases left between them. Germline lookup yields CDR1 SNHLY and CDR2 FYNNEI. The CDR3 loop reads CASSVETYDTDTQYF. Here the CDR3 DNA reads TGTGCCAGCAGCGTAGAGACCTACGACACAGATACGCAGTATTTT.

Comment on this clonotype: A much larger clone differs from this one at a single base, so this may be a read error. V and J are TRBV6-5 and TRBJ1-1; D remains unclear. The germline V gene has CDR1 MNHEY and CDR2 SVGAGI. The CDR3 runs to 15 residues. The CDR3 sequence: CASSYSRSGNTGAFF. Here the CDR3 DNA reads TGTGCCAGCAGTTACTCACGGAGTGGGAACACTGGAGCTTTCTTT.

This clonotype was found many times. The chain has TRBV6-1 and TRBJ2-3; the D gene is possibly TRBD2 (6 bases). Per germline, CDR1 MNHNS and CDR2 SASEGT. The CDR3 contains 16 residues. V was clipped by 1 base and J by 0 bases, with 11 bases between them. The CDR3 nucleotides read TGTGCCAGCAGTGAAGATAATAGCGGAAGCACAGATACGCAGTATTTT. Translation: CASSEDNSGSTDTQYF.

The CDR3 is CASSAEVAGELFF. DNA of the CDR3: TGTGCCAGCAGTGCGGAAGTGGCCGGGGAGCTGTTTTTT. This chain links TRBV27 with TRBJ2-2; D call uncertain. The CDR3 is 13 residues long. Trimming removed 5 bases from V and 6 bases from J, with 10 bases in between. Germline CDR1 is MNHEY and CDR2 is SMNVEV (reference sequence).

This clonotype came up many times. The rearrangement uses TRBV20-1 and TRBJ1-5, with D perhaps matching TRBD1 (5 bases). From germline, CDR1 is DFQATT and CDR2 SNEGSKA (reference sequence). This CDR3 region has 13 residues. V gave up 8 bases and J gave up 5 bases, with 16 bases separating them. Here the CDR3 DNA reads TGCAGTCCCCTGGAGACAGAGGATCAGCCCCAGCATTTT. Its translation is CSPLETEDQPQHF.

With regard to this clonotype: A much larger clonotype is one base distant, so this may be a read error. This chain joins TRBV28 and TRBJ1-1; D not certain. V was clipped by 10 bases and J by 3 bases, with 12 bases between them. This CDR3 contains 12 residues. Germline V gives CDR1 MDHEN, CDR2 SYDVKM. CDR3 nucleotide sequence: TGTGCCATCTCAGTGATGGACACTGAAGCTTTCTTT. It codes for CAISVMDTEAFF.

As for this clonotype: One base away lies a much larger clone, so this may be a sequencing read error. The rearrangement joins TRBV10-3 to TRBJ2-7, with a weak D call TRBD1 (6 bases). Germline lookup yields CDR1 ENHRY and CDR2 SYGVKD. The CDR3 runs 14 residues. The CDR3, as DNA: TGTGCCAGCAGTGAAGGACAGTTTGCCTACGAGCAGTACTTC. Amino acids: CASSEGQFAYEQYF.

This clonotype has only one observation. The CDR3 spells CASRRLAGELFF. CDR3 DNA sequence: TGTGCCAGCAGACGCCTTGCCGGGGAGCTGTTTTTT. This rearrangement joins TRBV11-2 to TRBJ2-2; D ambiguous. Trimming took off 6 bases at V and 6 bases at J, with 8 bases between the two ends. The germline CDR1 and CDR2 sequences are SGHAT and FQNNGV. The length of the CDR3 is 12 residues.

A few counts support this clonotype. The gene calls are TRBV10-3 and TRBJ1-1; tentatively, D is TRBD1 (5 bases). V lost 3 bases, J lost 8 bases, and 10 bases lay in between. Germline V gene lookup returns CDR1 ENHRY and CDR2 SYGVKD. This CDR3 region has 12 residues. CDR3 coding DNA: TGTGCCATCAGTGATTCCCCAGGGGAAGCTTTCTTT. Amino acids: CAISDSPGEAFF.

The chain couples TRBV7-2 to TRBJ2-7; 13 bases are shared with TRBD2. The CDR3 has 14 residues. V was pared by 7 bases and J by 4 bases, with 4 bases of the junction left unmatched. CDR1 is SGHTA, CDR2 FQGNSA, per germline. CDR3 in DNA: TGTGCCAGCACCTGGACTAGCGGGAGTTACGAGCAGTACTTC. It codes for CASTWTSGSYEQYF.

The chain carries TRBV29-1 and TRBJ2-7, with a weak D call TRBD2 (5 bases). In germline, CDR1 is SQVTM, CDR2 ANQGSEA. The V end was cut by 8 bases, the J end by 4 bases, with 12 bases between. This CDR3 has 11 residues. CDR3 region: CSTTRGYEQYF. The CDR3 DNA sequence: TGCAGCACTACTAGAGGATACGAGCAGTACTTC.

CDR3 residues: CASSLITGTDTQYF. CDR3 coding DNA: TGTGCCAGCAGCTTAATTACCGGCACAGATACGCAGTATTTT. The chain couples TRBV7-2 to TRBJ2-3, with unresolved D. This CDR3 has 14 residues. Germline assignment: CDR1 SGHTA and CDR2 FQGNSA. With 2 bases removed from V and 1 base from J, the gap between germline ends came to 7 bases.

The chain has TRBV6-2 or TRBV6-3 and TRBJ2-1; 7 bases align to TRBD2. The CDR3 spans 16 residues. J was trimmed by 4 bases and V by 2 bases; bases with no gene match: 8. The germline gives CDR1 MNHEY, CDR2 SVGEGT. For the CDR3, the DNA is TGTGCCAGCAGTTACAGCTTGCGGGAGAGGTACAATGAGCAGTTCTTC. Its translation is CASSYSLRERYNEQFF.